What follows is one TCR beta chain and its context. Its antigen is not identified. TCRdb called the 5' RACE reads again in MiXCR, with one record for every CDR3 protein. This sample has more than 350,000 distinct CDR3 sequences, with roughly 15% found just once. This specimen belongs to a study of T-cell memory formation after mild COVID-19. For the study at large: The study found TCR clusters largely donor specific.

Broader study findings: Balance between CD4 and CD8 was seen in clones contracting day 15 to 85, and a CD4+ lean was seen in later expanders. Largely, contracting CD4+ clones fell within CM and EM, and contracting CD8+ clones within EMRA.

This CDR3 is built from 12 residues. Germline V gene lookup returns CDR1 SQVTM and CDR2 ANQGSEA. V was shortened by 4 bases and J by 7 bases, with 13 bases between the two germline ends. This receptor was obtained from a man in his late teens or twenties who had mild COVID-19 (a few samples of this study predate the infection). Cell type and time point are not known. V and J are TRBV29-1 and TRBJ1-2, with a weak D call TRBD1 (6 bases). Sequenced sample: PBMCs or a T cell subset sorted from them (not recorded which). CDR3 coding DNA: TGCAGCGTTGGAGGGGGTTTGAGTGGCTACACCTTC. It specifies CSVGGGLSGYTF.